One sample yielded the 17 T cell receptor beta chains listed below, sequenced in a study of CD8+ T cells in alopecia areata. Documented treatment: oral pan-JAK inhibitor, 5-10 mg twice daily. Extracted RNA was reverse transcribed, and the resulting cDNA served as sequencing template. Here immunoSEQ multiplex PCR was the method, and the copy in TCRdb shows in-frame clones only, minus some. The data show roughly 250,000 clones, 60% seen once. The sequencing used CD4+ T cells sorted from blood, collected around week 53, from a patient treated with tofacitinib. Receptors were obtained from a human donor with alopecia areata.

The chain couples TRBV27 to TRBJ1-2, with D maybe TRBD1 (5 bases). V was cut by 2 bases and J by 4 bases, with 8 bases left in between. Germline V CDR1 and CDR2: MNHEY, SMNVEV (reference sequence). The CDR3 runs to 13 residues. The CDR3 DNA is TGTGCCAGCAGTTTACGGGGGTTCTATGGCTACACCTTC. This gives the protein CASSLRGFYGYTF.

This chain links TRBV1 with TRBJ1-5; TRBD1, as called in the table, went unchecked against the DNA. TRBV1 is listed as a pseudogene. The CDR3 has 18 amino acids. For the CDR3, the DNA is TGCACCAGCAGCCAAGATGGTGGACAGGAATATAGCAATCAGCCCCAGCATTTT. This encodes CTSSQDGGQEYSNQPQHF.

This clone has a handful of counts. Within the sample, other DNA sequences also encode this same CDR3. CDR3 nucleotide sequence: TGCAGCGTGCGGGACGGGGGCAATCAGCCCCAGCATTTT. Amino acid sequence: CSVRDGGNQPQHF. This chain connects TRBV29-1 to TRBJ1-5; tentatively, D is TRBD1 (5 bases). The CDR3 is 13 residues long. The V gene lost 6 bases and the J gene lost 2 bases, with 11 bases spanning the gap. Germline V gene data show CDR1 as SQVTM and CDR2 as ANQGSEA.

V gene TRBV30 combines with J gene TRBJ1-2; D is unclear. V lost 2 bases and J 14 bases, leaving 18 bases between the germline ends. Germline CDR1 and CDR2: GTSNPN and SVGIG (reference sequence). This CDR3 has 12 amino acids. In DNA form, the CDR3 reads TGTGCCTGGAGTTCCCTTACTTACCTTGCTACCTTC. It encodes CAWSSLTYLATF.

The chain is built from TRBV5-1 and TRBJ2-5; maybe TRBD1 (6 bases). Looked up from germline, CDR1 is SGHRS and CDR2 is YFSETQ. The CDR3 has 14 residues. V was clipped by 4 bases and J by 2 bases, with 12 bases between them. The CDR3 spells CASSKGQIQETQYF. The CDR3 nucleotides read TGCGCCAGCAGCAAAGGACAGATACAAGAGACCCAGTACTTC.

This clone was recorded only once. The CDR3 region is CSVGGGVYEQYF. DNA of the CDR3: TGCAGCGTTGGGGGTGGGGTCTACGAGCAGTACTTC. The chain couples TRBV29-1 to TRBJ2-7, with D uncertain. The CDR3 spans 12 residues. Per germline, CDR1 SQVTM and CDR2 ANQGSEA. The V gene lost 4 bases and the J gene lost 3 bases, with 10 bases spanning the gap.

This clone was seen many times. The J gene is TRBJ2-2, the V gene TRBV7-9, with 7 bases lining up with TRBD1. J gave up 6 bases and V 4 bases, and 2 bases lay outside the gene matches. This CDR3 contains 13 residues. Germline CDR1 SEHNR, CDR2 FQNEAQ (reference sequence). The CDR3 region has the DNA TGTGCCAGCAGCTCCACAGGGGCCGGGGAGCTGTTTTTT. Amino acid sequence: CASSSTGAGELFF. Using reference TRBV7-9 and TRBJ2-2 for the parts outside the CDR3, the full variable domain is DTGVSQNPRHKITKRGQNVTFRCDPISEHNRLYWYRQTLGQGPEFLTYFQNEAQLEKSRLLSDRFSAERPKGSFSTLEIQRTEQGDSAMYLCASSSTGAGELFFGEGSRLTVL.

The chain is built from TRBV14 and TRBJ2-3, with D possibly being TRBD2 (6 bases). Between the trimmed V and J ends, which lost 4 bases and 5 bases, there was a span of 22 bases. The germline V gene encodes CDR1 SGHDN and CDR2 FVKESK. This CDR3 region has 17 residues. The CDR3 reads CASSPQLAKEDGDTQYF. The CDR3 coding sequence is TGTGCCAGCAGCCCCCAACTAGCAAAGGAGGACGGAGATACGCAGTATTTT.

This clone was picked up a small number of times. The chain links TRBV7-2 to TRBJ2-6; D gene uncertain. The germline CDR1 and CDR2 sequences are SGHTA and FQGNSA. This CDR3 has 12 amino acids. CDR3 amino acids: CALSQGANVLTF. As DNA, the CDR3 is TGTGCTCTCTCGCAGGGGGCCAACGTCCTGACTTTC. The whole variable domain, remainder taken from reference TRBV7-2 and TRBJ2-6, is GAGVSQSPSNKVTEKGKDVELRCDPISGHTALYWYRQSLGQGLEFLIYFQGNSAPDKSGLPSDRFSAERTGGSVSTLTIQRTQQEDSAVYLCALSQGANVLTFGAGSRLTVL.

This clone was counted only a few times. V gene TRBV7-9 combines with J gene TRBJ1-1; no reliable D call. CDR3 length: 14 amino acids. The V end lost 5 bases, the J end lost 6 bases, and 16 bases lay between the germline ends. Germline-derived CDR1 and CDR2 are SEHNR and FQNEAQ (reference sequence). CDR3 DNA: TGTGCCAGCAGCGAGGCGGGAAACAACGCTGAAGCTTTCTTT. Translating it yields CASSEAGNNAEAFF. The full variable domain, rest sourced from reference TRBV7-9 and TRBJ1-1, is DTGVSQNPRHKITKRGQNVTFRCDPISEHNRLYWYRQTLGQGPEFLTYFQNEAQLEKSRLLSDRFSAERPKGSFSTLEIQRTEQGDSAMYLCASSEAGNNAEAFFGQGTRLTVV.

This clone occurred a few times. The chain joins TRBV11-2 to TRBJ2-3, with 11 nucleotides matching TRBD2. V lost 2 bases, J lost 2 bases, and 9 bases stayed unmatched. CDR3 length: 18 residues. Per the germline V gene, CDR1 is SGHAT and CDR2 is FQNNGV. CDR3 amino acids: CASSLFLASGGTTDTQYF. In DNA, the CDR3 is TGTGCCAGCAGCTTATTTTTGGCTAGCGGGGGGACCACAGATACGCAGTATTTT.

The chain has TRBV25-1 and TRBJ2-5; 10 bases agree with TRBD1. The germline CDR1 and CDR2 sequences are MGHDK and SYGVNS. The CDR3 has 16 residues. The junction had 7 bases not matched to a gene; V was cut back by 5 bases and J by 1 base. This CDR3 is CASSNSGTGVQETQYF. The CDR3 nucleotides read TGTGCCAGCAGTAACTCCGGGACAGGGGTCCAAGAGACCCAGTACTTC. Using reference TRBV25-1 and TRBJ2-5 for the parts outside the CDR3, the full variable domain is EADIYQTPRYLVIGTGKKITLECSQTMGHDKMYWYQQDPGMELHLIHYSYGVNSTEKGDLSSESTVSRIRTEHFPLTLESARPSHTSQYLCASSNSGTGVQETQYFGPGTRLLVL.

The chain employs TRBV5-1 and TRBJ2-7; maybe TRBD1 (6 bases). The CDR3 sequence is 14 residues long. The V end lost 0 bases, the J end lost 2 bases, and 9 bases lay between the germline ends. Looked up from germline, CDR1 is SGHRS and CDR2 is YFSETQ. The CDR3 region has the DNA TGCGCCAGCAGCTTGGACAGGGCCACCTACGAGCAGTACTTC. This codes for CASSLDRATYEQYF.

The CDR3 bases are TGTGCCAGCAGTCCTCAGCAGGGGGCTTTTCAGCCCCAGCATTTT. Amino acid sequence: CASSPQQGAFQPQHF. This chain joins TRBV2 and TRBJ1-5; 8 bases align to TRBD1. J lost 6 bases, V lost 5 bases, and 9 bases had no gene match. Germline V gene data show CDR1 as SNHLY and CDR2 as FYNNEI. The CDR3 has 15 amino acids.

The chain is built from TRBV6-5 and TRBJ1-1, with a possible D match to TRBD1 (6 bases). This CDR3 has 13 amino acids. The germline gives CDR1 MNHEY, CDR2 SVGAGI. V dropped 4 bases and J dropped 7 bases, with 13 bases sitting between them. CDR3 protein: CASSFSRTVEAFF. CDR3 bases: TGTGCCAGCAGTTTTTCCCGGACAGTTGAAGCTTTCTTT.

The chain couples TRBV30 to TRBJ1-4, with 8 bases identical to TRBD1. The CDR3 has 15 residues. Trimming at V came to 2 bases and at J to 7 bases, leaving 9 bases not matched to a gene. CDR1 and CDR2 from the germline V gene are GTSNPN and SVGIG (reference sequence). The CDR3 DNA follows: TGTGCCTGGAGTCCCATTCCCACAGGGGGTGAAAAACTGTTTTTT. This sequence encodes CAWSPIPTGGEKLFF.

The J gene is TRBJ2-1, the V gene TRBV6-5; D perhaps matches TRBD2 (6 bases). The CDR3 length is 14 residues. Germline lookup yields CDR1 MNHEY and CDR2 SVGAGI. Between the trimmed V and J ends, which lost 2 bases and 4 bases, there was a span of 9 bases. The CDR3: CASSYGGLYNEQFF. The CDR3 region has the DNA TGTGCCAGCAGTTACGGGGGGTTATACAATGAGCAGTTCTTC.